The T cell receptor (beta chain) under discussion was sequenced for a study of cytomegalovirus exposure and HLA in healthy donors. Study-wide background: Later analysis reported that the 110 or so validation repertoires shared the platform of the approximately 670 first-cohort repertoires. Study results and caveats: According to the study, roughly 160 TCR beta chains were cytomegalovirus-associated. Rare TCR sequences predominated, though certain public TCRs were found in many donors.

As concerns this clone: Its antigen remains unknown.

Here immunoSEQ multiplex PCR was the method, and the copy in TCRdb shows in-frame clones only, minus some. Here the sample spans 80,000 to 95,000 clones, around 96% being singletons. Trimming took off 10 bases at V and 0 bases at J, with 9 bases between the two ends. The germline V gene has CDR1 LNHDA and CDR2 SQIVND (reference sequence). The CDR3 is 12 residues long. The source material was PBMCs. The chain uses TRBV19 and TRBJ1-1; D uncertain. The origin of this receptor is a young woman in good health and CMV-seronegative. CDR3 bases: TGTGCCACCGCAGGCGTGAACACTGAAGCTTTCTTT. It specifies CATAGVNTEAFF.